Listed here is a single T cell receptor (beta chain). Its antigen target is currently unknown. One junction end disagrees with the germline gene, perhaps due to a read error. The sample originates from a study of blood T cell repertoires in COVID-19 (dated by TCRdb to about 2020). The study in broad terms: Collaborator samples came from the United States, Italy and Spain and covered acute and convalescent phases of COVID-19. The prospective study material was composed of cDNA or gDNA derived from T cells, B-cell-depleted T cells, or PBMCs. Subjects who had been exposed to COVID-19, were actively infected with it, or had recovered from it provided the deeply sampled blood TCRbeta repertoires that made up the dataset. A freely available public database, intended as a resource for researchers studying the immune response to SARS-CoV-2, is where the repertoires were released. The samples were drawn from the first 160 participants of the ongoing ImmuneRACE study and from 950 to 1,500 subjects provided by 6 global collaborators. A de-identified subject ID, COVID-19 status, age in years and sex were almost always included in the sample metadata. Where available, HLA class I and class II types were obtained from metadata supplied by the sample provider rather than from assay-based typing.

TCRbeta CDR3 regions were amplified from genomic DNA using the immunoSEQ Assay, a bias-controlled multiplex PCR. Per the source publication's procedure: The number of nucleated cells in each sample was estimated by amplification of reference gene primers within the assay. Sequence reads were collapsed and filtered to measure the absolute abundance of every unique TCRbeta CDR3 rearrangement. For each sample, productive Simpson clonality was calculated by taking the square root of Simpson's diversity index across productive rearrangements. TCRdb obtained this table from immuneACCESS and retained in-frame rearrangements with V and J assigned. These tables miss some clones; where compared with another copy, unresolved V genes account for less than half of the shortfall, and the remainder is unexplained. V and J calls and clone size come straight from that table; D and trimming were deduced from the DNA. For this sample there are about 480,000 clones; approximately 87% appear just once. The top ten constitute less than 2% of the sample.

Study-wide conclusions, independent of this receptor: The quantity of clinical and demographic metadata differed by source and by participant and was supplied without curation.

The germline V gene gives CDR1 as WSHSY and CDR2 as SAAADI. Counted from cysteine to phenylalanine, this CDR3 has 12 amino acids. Of all the DNA, just the CDR3 is kept, 36 bases in frame from base 1. Participants in the prospective study were aged roughly 18 to 89 years, lived in more than 20 United States geographic areas, and enrolled through a virtual design. To assign participants to cohorts, the prospective study relied on clinical history that participants themselves reported in a screening survey and a study questionnaire. Recovered participants in ImmuneRACE Cohort 3 were defined by two consecutive negative NP/OP PCR tests, clearance by a healthcare professional, or resolution of symptoms. In the prospective study, mobile phlebotomists collected whole blood, serum and a nasopharyngeal or oropharyngeal swab from each participant. Additional blood draws and questionnaires over an approximately two-month period could optionally be provided by prospective study participants. Blood samples from the prospective study were shipped frozen or at room temperature prior to DNA extraction.

The TCR comes from a woman between 40 and 50 years old who had recovered from COVID-19. The V and J genes are TRBV10-2 and TRBJ2-7, with TRBD1 as a weak D call on 6 bases. The sample was PBMCs or T cells enriched from blood (not recorded which). The CDR3: CASSELTGKSDF. The nucleotides read TGCGCCAGCAGTGAGTTAACAGGGAAATCCGACTTC.